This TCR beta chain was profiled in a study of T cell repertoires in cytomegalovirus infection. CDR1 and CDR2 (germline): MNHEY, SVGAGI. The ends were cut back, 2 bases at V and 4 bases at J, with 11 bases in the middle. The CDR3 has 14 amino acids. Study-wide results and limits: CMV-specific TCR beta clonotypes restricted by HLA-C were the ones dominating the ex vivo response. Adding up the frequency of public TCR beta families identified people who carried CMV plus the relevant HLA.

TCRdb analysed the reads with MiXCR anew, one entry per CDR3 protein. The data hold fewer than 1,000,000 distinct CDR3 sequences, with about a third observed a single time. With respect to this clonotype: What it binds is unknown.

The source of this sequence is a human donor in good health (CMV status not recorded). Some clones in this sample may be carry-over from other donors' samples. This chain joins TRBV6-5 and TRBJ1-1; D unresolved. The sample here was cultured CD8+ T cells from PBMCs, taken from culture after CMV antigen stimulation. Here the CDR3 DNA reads TGTGCCAGCAGTTACGCGAGTGGAGTCACTGAAGCTTTCTTT. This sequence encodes CASSYASGVTEAFF.